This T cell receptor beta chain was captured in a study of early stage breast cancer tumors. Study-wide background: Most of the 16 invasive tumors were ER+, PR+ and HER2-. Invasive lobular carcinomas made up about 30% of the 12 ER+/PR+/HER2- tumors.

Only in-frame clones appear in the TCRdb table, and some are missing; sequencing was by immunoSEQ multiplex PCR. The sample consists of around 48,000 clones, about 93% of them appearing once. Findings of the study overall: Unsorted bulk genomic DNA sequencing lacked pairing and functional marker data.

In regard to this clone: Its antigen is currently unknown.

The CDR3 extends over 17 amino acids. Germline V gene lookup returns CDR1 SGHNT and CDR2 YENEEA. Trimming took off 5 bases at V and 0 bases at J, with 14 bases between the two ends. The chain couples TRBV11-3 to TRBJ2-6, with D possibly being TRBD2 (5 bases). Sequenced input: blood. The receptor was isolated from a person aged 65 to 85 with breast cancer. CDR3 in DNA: TGTGCCAGCAGCCCCTCGGACTCGAGCTCTGGGGCCAACGTCCTGACTTTC. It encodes CASSPSDSSSGANVLTF.